The clone carrying this TCR beta chain was seen a single time. TCRdb's copy holds only in-frame clones and misses some; the assay was immunoSEQ multiplex PCR. The sample yields 30,000 or so clones, about 89% seen once. Time point noted: before natalizumab initiation. The data belong to a study of multiple sclerosis patients with progressive multifocal leukoencephalopathy. The sequencing input was PBMCs. This clonotype was sampled from a human donor with multiple sclerosis.

The CDR3 DNA reads as TGTGCCAGCAGCTTCGGGGAGGGCTCCTACAATGAGCAGTTCTTC. It yields the protein CASSFGEGSYNEQFF. The rearrangement uses TRBV11-2 and TRBJ2-1, with 7 bases that match TRBD2. Trimming cost V 3 bases and J 0 bases; bases outside gene matches: 2. Germline V gives CDR1 SGHAT, CDR2 FQNNGV. This CDR3 has 15 amino acids. Full variable domain (remainder filled in from reference TRBV11-2 and TRBJ2-1): EAGVAQSPRYKIIEKRQSVAFWCNPISGHATLYWYQQILGQGPKLLIQFQNNGVVDDSQLPKDRFSAERLKGVDSTLKIQPAKLEDSAVYLCASSFGEGSYNEQFFGPGTRLTVL.